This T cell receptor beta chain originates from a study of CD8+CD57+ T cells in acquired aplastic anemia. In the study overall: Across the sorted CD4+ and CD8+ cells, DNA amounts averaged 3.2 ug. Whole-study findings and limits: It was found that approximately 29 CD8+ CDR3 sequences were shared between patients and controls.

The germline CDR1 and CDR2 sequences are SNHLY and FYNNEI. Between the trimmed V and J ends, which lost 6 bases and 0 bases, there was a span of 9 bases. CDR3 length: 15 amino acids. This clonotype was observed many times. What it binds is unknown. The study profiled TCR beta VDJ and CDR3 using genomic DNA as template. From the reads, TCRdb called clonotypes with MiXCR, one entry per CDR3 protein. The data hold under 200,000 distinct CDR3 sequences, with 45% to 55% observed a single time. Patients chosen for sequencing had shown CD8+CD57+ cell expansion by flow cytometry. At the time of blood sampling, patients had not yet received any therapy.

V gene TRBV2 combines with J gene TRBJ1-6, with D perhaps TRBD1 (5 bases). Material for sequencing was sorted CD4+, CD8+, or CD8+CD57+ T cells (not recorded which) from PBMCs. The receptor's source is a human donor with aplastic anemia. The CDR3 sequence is CASRGGSSYNSPLHF. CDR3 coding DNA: TGTGCCAGCAGGGGGGGAAGCTCCTATAATTCACCCCTCCACTTT.